These T cell receptor beta chains were read from a single sample in a study of shared clonotypes between healthy human individuals. Libraries were prepared by immunoSEQ multiplex PCR; TCRdb keeps only in-frame clonotypes and omits some of them. The sample includes about half a million clones, around 80% of them seen just once. The source material was PBMCs. These receptor sequences come from a woman in her 40s in good health. Some clones in this sample may be carry-over from other donors' samples. Both conserved end residues are part of each CDR3. The D gene is left open where the match is weak.

D	J	V	DNA	CDR3
TRBD2	TRBJ2-3	TRBV6-5	TGTGCCAGCAGCCGCGGGAGCGGCACAGATACGCAGTATTTT	CASSRGSGTDTQYF
-	TRBJ1-1	TRBV29-1	TGCAGCGCCGGCCGGGGGAACACTGAAGCTTTCTTT	CSAGRGNTEAFF
-	TRBJ2-3	TRBV28	TGTGCCAGCAGTTCCCCCGGCCTGGCAGATACGCAGTATTTT	CASSSPGLADTQYF
-	TRBJ2-1	TRBV11-3	TGTGCCAGCAGCACCCGGGACTCCCACGGGGGGCAGTTCTTC	CASSTRDSHGGQFF
-	TRBJ1-2	TRBV7-9	TGTGCCAGCAGCGCCTCACAGGGAATCTATGGCTACACCTTC	CASSASQGIYGYTF
-	TRBJ2-7	TRBV5-1	TGCGCCAGCAGGTCGGGCCCCTACGAGCAGTACTTC	CASRSGPYEQYF
-	TRBJ2-7	TRBV28	TGTGCCAGCAGTCGACCCGACAGCCACTACGAGCAGTACTTC	CASSRPDSHYEQYF
TRBD2	TRBJ2-2	TRBV10-2	TGCGCCAGCAGTGAGGACGGTGGGAGGGGAACCGGGGAGCTGTTTTTT	CASSEDGGRGTGELFF
-	TRBJ1-5	TRBV7-8	TGTGCCAGCAGCGACAACTACATTCAGCCCCAGCATTTT	CASSDNYIQPQHF
-	TRBJ1-6	TRBV5-1	TGCGCCAGCAGCTTCGGGGACAACTATAATTCACCCCTCCACTTT	CASSFGDNYNSPLHF
-	TRBJ2-5	TRBV7-2	TGTGCCAGCAGCCTAAGGGGGGTGTCTGAGACCCAGTACTTC	CASSLRGVSETQYF
TRBD1	TRBJ2-6	TRBV5-5	TGTGCCAGCAGCCCCAAGACAGGGTGGGACTCTGGGGCCAACGTCCTGACTTTC	CASSPKTGWDSGANVLTF
TRBD2	TRBJ2-2	TRBV5-1	TGCGCCAGCAGTCCCTCCGGGACTACCAACACCGGGGAGCTGTTTTTT	CASSPSGTTNTGELFF